This T cell receptor beta chain was profiled in a study of CD8 T cells in ankylosing spondylitis. From germline, CDR1 is SGDLS and CDR2 YYNGEE. The CDR3 runs 15 residues. Trimming stripped 0 bases from V and 6 bases from J, with 10 bases between. TCRdb reanalysed the 5' RACE reads using MiXCR and keeps one entry per CDR3 protein. The profile covers roughly 230,000 distinct CDR3 sequences, with approximately 10% appearing a single time and about 3% taken by the ten largest. This clonotype occurred a few times. This TCR was sampled from a male donor with ankylosing spondylitis or in good health (not recorded which). The rearrangement joins TRBV9 to TRBJ1-6; D gene unclear. The sequenced material came from blood, either unsorted or a sorted T cell fraction (not recorded which). The CDR3 protein is CASSVEGRFNSPLHF. In DNA, the CDR3 is TGTGCCAGCAGCGTAGAGGGCAGATTTAATTCACCCCTCCACTTT. Looking up the rest from reference TRBV9 and TRBJ1-6 gives the full variable domain: DSGVTQTPKHLITATGQRVTLRCSPRSGDLSVYWYQQSLDQGLQFLIQYYNGEERAKGNILERFSAQQFPDLHSELNLSSLELGDSALYFCASSVEGRFNSPLHFGNGTRLTVT.